This TCR beta chain was found in a study of cytomegalovirus exposure and HLA in healthy donors. Study details: The 650 to 850 first-cohort repertoires and the 95 to 150 validation repertoires shared the same platform, a later analysis reported. Study outcomes and limitations: In the 95 to 150 validation repertoires, a later analysis found that first-cohort TCR clusters tended to co-occur. While the bulk of TCR sequences proved rare, some public TCRs turned up in many donors.

Data came from immunoSEQ multiplex PCR; TCRdb stores just in-frame clones and leaves some out. The sample consists of more than 140,000 clones, roughly nine tenths of them appearing once. A remark on this clone: Its specificity is not known.

Trimming took 0 bases from V and 5 from J, leaving 13 bases between them. The CDR3 is 15 amino acids. Germline V CDR1 and CDR2: SGHNT, YENEEA. Source material: PBMCs. The sequence derives from a woman aged 18-30 years in good health and CMV-seropositive. J is TRBJ1-1 and V is TRBV11-3, with D possibly TRBD1 on 5 matching bases. The CDR3 loop reads CASSLELGGETEAFF. CDR3 DNA: TGTGCCAGCAGCTTAGAGTTGGGGGGGGAGACTGAAGCTTTCTTT.